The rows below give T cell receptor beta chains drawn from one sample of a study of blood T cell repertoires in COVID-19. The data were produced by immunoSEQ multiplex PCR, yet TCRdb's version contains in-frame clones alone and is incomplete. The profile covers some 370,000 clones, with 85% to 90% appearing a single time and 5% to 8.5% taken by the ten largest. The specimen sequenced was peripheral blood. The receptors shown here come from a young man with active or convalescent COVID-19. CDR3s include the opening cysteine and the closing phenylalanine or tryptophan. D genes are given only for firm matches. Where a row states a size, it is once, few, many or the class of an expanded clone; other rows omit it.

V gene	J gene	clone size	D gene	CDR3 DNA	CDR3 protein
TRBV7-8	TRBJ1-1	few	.	TGTGCCAGCAGTCCCGGACGGGATGAAGCTTTCTTT	CASSPGRDEAFF
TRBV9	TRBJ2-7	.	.	TGTGCCAGCAGCGTAGGTCCAGGGACATCCTACGAGCAGTACTTC	CASSVGPGTSYEQYF
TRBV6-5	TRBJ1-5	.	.	TGTGCCAGCAGGACACAGGGTAATCAGCCCCAGCATTTT	CASRTQGNQPQHF
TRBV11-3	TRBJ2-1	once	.	TGTGCCAGCAGCTCGCGCAGGGGTAGCGATGAGCAGTTCTTC	CASSSRRGSDEQFF
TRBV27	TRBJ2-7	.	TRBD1	TGTGCCAGCAGTTTGGCCGGACAGGGCATATACGAGCAGTACTTC	CASSLAGQGIYEQYF
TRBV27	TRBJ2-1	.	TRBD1	TGTGCCAGCAGTCCACGGACAGGGGTCGTACTAGCCCTAAACAATGAGCAGTTCTTC	CASSPRTGVVLALNNEQFF
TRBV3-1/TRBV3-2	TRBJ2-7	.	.	TGTGCCAGCAGCCGACTCCCCTACGAGCAGTACTTC	CASSRLPYEQYF
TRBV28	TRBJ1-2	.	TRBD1	TGTGCCAGCAGCCTGACAGGGGGAGGCTACACCTTC	CASSLTGGGYTF
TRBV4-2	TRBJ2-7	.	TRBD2	TGTGCCAGCAGCCAAGGGACTAGCTCGAACTACGAGCAGTACTTC	CASSQGTSSNYEQYF
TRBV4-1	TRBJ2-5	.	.	TGCGCCAGCAGCCCCACAGGGAGTAGAGAGACCCAGTACTTC	CASSPTGSRETQYF
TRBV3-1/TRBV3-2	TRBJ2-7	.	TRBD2	TGTGCCAGCAGCCAGAGCGGGACTTACGAGCAGTACTTC	CASSQSGTYEQYF
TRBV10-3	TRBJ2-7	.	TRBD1	TGTGCCAAGACAGGGAGCATCTACGAGCAGTACTTC	CAKTGSIYEQYF
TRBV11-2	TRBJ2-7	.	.	TGTGCCAGCAGCTCTAGTCACGAGCAGTACTTC	CASSSSHEQYF
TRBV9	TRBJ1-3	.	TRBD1	TGTGCCAGCAGCGCCCTTAGACAGGGTGGAGGAAACACCATATATTTT	CASSALRQGGGNTIYF